The 23 T cell receptor beta chains in this list originate from one sample, sequenced in a study of blood T cell repertoires in COVID-19. Assay: immunoSEQ multiplex PCR; the TCRdb copy retains only in-frame clones and omits some. This sample yields 450,000 to 600,000 clones, of which about 85% are seen a single time; 0.65% to 0.9% belongs to the top ten. The specimen sequenced was PBMCs or T cells enriched from blood (not recorded which). These receptors all stem from a woman aged 18-29 years who had recovered from COVID-19.

The chain recombines TRBV28 with TRBJ1-2; the D is unclear. The CDR3 contains 14 residues. In germline, CDR1 is MDHEN, CDR2 SYDVKM. Between the trimmed V and J ends, which lost 6 bases and 7 bases, there was a span of 18 bases. CDR3 in amino acids: CASSSGRESFGYTF. The CDR3 coding sequence is TGTGCCAGCAGCTCTGGACGGGAATCATTTGGCTACACCTTC.

Note on this clone: The same CDR3 is also encoded by other DNA sequences in this sample. V and J are TRBV30 and TRBJ2-7; D gene ambiguous. With 0 bases removed from V and 1 base from J, the gap between germline ends came to 7 bases. The V gene's germline CDR1 is GTSNPN and CDR2 SVGIG (reference sequence). This CDR3 spans 13 amino acids. Written as DNA, the CDR3 is TGTGCCTGGAGTGTAAGTCAGTCCTACGAGCAGTACTTC. It yields the protein CAWSVSQSYEQYF.

This chain uses TRBV7-9 with TRBJ2-1; TRBD1 matches at 10 bases. Trimming cost V 3 bases and J 10 bases; bases outside gene matches: 3. This CDR3 region has 13 residues. The germline CDR1 and CDR2 sequences are SEHNR and FQNEAQ (reference sequence). The CDR3 DNA reads as TGTGCCAGCAGCTTGACAGGGGGCAGGGAGCAGTTCTTC. Translation: CASSLTGGREQFF.

The chain carries TRBV6-5 and TRBJ1-3; TRBD1 matches at 8 bases. CDR3 length: 16 residues. Unmatched junction bases numbered 9, after V lost 4 bases and J lost 4 bases. Germline V CDR1 and CDR2: MNHEY, SVGAGI. CDR3 sequence (DNA): TGTGCCAGCAGTTCCCTTGGGACAGGTCACGGAAACACCATATATTTT. It translates to CASSSLGTGHGNTIYF.

J is TRBJ2-3 and V is TRBV5-4; perhaps TRBD2 as D (6 bases). Looked up from germline, CDR1 is SGHNT and CDR2 is YYREEE (reference sequence). This CDR3 spans 14 amino acids. With 4 bases removed from V and 0 bases from J, the gap between germline ends came to 9 bases. CDR3: CASSRAGSTDTQYF. The CDR3 region has the DNA TGTGCCAGCAGCCGGGCGGGGAGCACAGATACGCAGTATTTT.

On this clone: At the DNA level, this CDR3 is encoded by other sequences in the same sample as well. This rearrangement joins TRBV27 to TRBJ2-5; D is undetermined. The germline V gene has CDR1 MNHEY and CDR2 SMNVEV (reference sequence). Trimming took off 4 bases at V and 1 base at J, with 4 bases between the two ends. CDR3 length: 12 amino acids. Here the CDR3 reads CASSSLQETQYF. The DNA of the CDR3 is TGTGCCAGCAGTTCTCTCCAAGAGACCCAGTACTTC.

The gene calls are TRBV9 and TRBJ1-2; perhaps TRBD1 as D (5 bases). Germline V CDR1 and CDR2: SGDLS, YYNGEE. The length of the CDR3 is 14 residues. Deletions cut 6 bases from V and 8 bases from J, with 20 bases between. This chain's CDR3 is CASNRGAVEWGYTF. The CDR3 bases are TGTGCCAGCAACCGCGGGGCAGTGGAGTGGGGCTACACCTTC.

In its sample, this clone was seen once. The chain is built from TRBV5-1 and TRBJ1-1, with D possibly TRBD1 on 6 matching bases. CDR1 is SGHRS and CDR2 is YFSETQ in the germline V gene. The CDR3 runs 15 residues. Trimming left V 1 base short and J 4 bases short, with 14 bases between. CDR3 DNA: TGCGCCAGCAGCTTGACCCCAGGGGTCAGCACTGAAGCTTTCTTT. This sequence encodes CASSLTPGVSTEAFF.

J is TRBJ2-1 and V is TRBV5-6; D not resolved. Trimming left V 0 bases short and J 7 bases short, with 8 bases between. CDR1 and CDR2 from the germline V gene are SGHDT and YYEEEE. The CDR3 consists of 13 residues. DNA for the CDR3: TGTGCCAGCAGCTTGGTCGCAGCGAATGAGCAGTTCTTC. It codes for CASSLVAANEQFF.

V usage is TRBV2 and J usage is TRBJ2-7; 9 positions agree with TRBD1. CDR3 length: 13 amino acids. Germline assignment: CDR1 SNHLY and CDR2 FYNNEI. Unmatched junction bases numbered 6, after V lost 6 bases and J lost 6 bases. CDR3 nucleotide sequence: TGTGCCAGCAGGAGGACAGGGGTGGCCGAGCAGTACTTC. Translation gives CASRRTGVAEQYF.

This clone was recorded only once. The chain is built from TRBV5-1 and TRBJ1-2; 7 positions match TRBD1. CDR3 length equals 14 residues. The germline CDR1 and CDR2 sequences are SGHRS and YFSETQ. Trimming cost V 3 bases and J 4 bases; bases outside gene matches: 6. The CDR3 region has the DNA TGCGCCAGCAGCTCCCGGGGACAGATCTATGGCTACACCTTC. It specifies CASSSRGQIYGYTF.

The chain combines TRBV5-1 with TRBJ1-6; 8 bases agree with TRBD1. There are 16 residues in the CDR3. The V gene end was trimmed by 0 bases and the J gene end by 7 bases; junction bases not matched to a gene: 6. From germline, CDR1 is SGHRS and CDR2 YFSETQ. CDR3 nucleotides: TGCGCCAGCAGCTTGGTTCCGGGACAGGAAAATTCACCCCTCCACTTT. Translating it yields CASSLVPGQENSPLHF.

The chain is built from TRBV5-8 and TRBJ1-5, with TRBD1 matching over 7 bases. This CDR3 has 16 residues. The germline gives CDR1 SGHTS, CDR2 YDEGEE. The trim removed 0 bases at V and 9 bases at J, leaving 12 bases unmatched. CDR3 sequence (DNA): TGTGCCAGCAGCTTGGCTCAGGGGGTCGCCTGGGGGCCCCAGCATTTT. Its protein product is CASSLAQGVAWGPQHF.

V is TRBV5-4 and J is TRBJ1-4, with 12 bases identical to TRBD1. Germline loops: CDR1 SGHNT, CDR2 YYREEE (reference sequence). The ends lost 5 bases at V and 8 bases at J; junction bases unmatched: 4. The CDR3 consists of 14 residues. Here the CDR3 DNA reads TGTGCCAGCAGATCCGGGACAGGGGGCGAAAAACTGTTTTTT. This encodes CASRSGTGGEKLFF.

The chain uses TRBV19 and TRBJ2-1; 14 bases map to TRBD2. This CDR3 spans 14 amino acids. Per germline, CDR1 LNHDA and CDR2 SQIVND (reference sequence). V gave up 4 bases and J gave up 10 bases; unmatched junction bases: 3. CDR3 protein: CASSRGLAGVEQFF. The DNA of the CDR3 is TGTGCCAGTAGTAGGGGACTAGCGGGGGTGGAGCAGTTCTTC.

CDR3 in DNA: TGTGCCACCAGTTGGACTAGCGGGGGCCCGAACACCGGGGAGCTGTTTTTT. It is translated as CATSWTSGGPNTGELFF. The V call is TRBV24-1, the J call TRBJ2-2, with 13 bases that match TRBD2. This CDR3 region has 17 residues. Trimming at V came to 6 bases and at J to 0 bases, leaving 3 bases not matched to a gene. Germline CDR1 is KGHDR and CDR2 is SFDVKD.

The chain combines TRBV9 with TRBJ1-4; 9 bases map to TRBD1. J was trimmed by 6 bases and V by 0 bases; bases with no gene match: 6. This CDR3 contains 16 residues. In germline, CDR1 is SGDLS, CDR2 YYNGEE. The CDR3 reads CASSVGETGGDEKLFF. Written as DNA, the CDR3 is TGTGCCAGCAGCGTAGGAGAGACAGGGGGGGATGAAAAACTGTTTTTT.

V gene TRBV2 combines with J gene TRBJ1-1; a possible D gene is TRBD1 (5 bases). The CDR3 runs to 13 residues. CDR1 is SNHLY and CDR2 is FYNNEI in the germline V gene. Trimming pared 7 bases from V and 0 bases from J, leaving 9 bases between. The CDR3 DNA is TGTGCCAGCACCAGGACACTGAACACTGAAGCTTTCTTT. It translates to CASTRTLNTEAFF.

The chain is built from TRBV5-5 and TRBJ1-2; 7 nucleotides align to TRBD1. The J segment lost 8 bases and the V segment lost 1 base, leaving 5 bases of the junction unmatched. This CDR3 has 13 amino acids. Germline V gene lookup returns CDR1 SGHKS and CDR2 YYEKEE (reference sequence). For the CDR3, the DNA is TGTGCCAGCAGCTTGCCAGGGGGTAGGGGCTACACCTTC. As protein: CASSLPGGRGYTF. The complete variable domain, with remaining parts taken from reference TRBV5-5 and TRBJ1-2, reads DAGVTQSPTHLIKTRGQQVTLRCSPISGHKSVSWYQQVLGQGPQFIFQYYEKEERGRGNFPDRFSARQFPNYSSELNVNALLLGDSALYLCASSLPGGRGYTFGSGTRLTVV.

The chain joins TRBV9 to TRBJ2-3, with D perhaps TRBD2 (6 bases). V lost 0 bases, J lost 1 base, and 12 bases lay in between. The germline gives CDR1 SGDLS, CDR2 YYNGEE. The CDR3 totals 16 residues. CDR3: CASSVVGGDGTDTQYF. The CDR3 DNA reads as TGTGCCAGCAGCGTAGTCGGCGGGGACGGCACAGATACGCAGTATTTT. Looking up the rest from reference TRBV9 and TRBJ2-3 gives the full variable domain: DSGVTQTPKHLITATGQRVTLRCSPRSGDLSVYWYQQSLDQGLQFLIQYYNGEERAKGNILERFSAQQFPDLHSELNLSSLELGDSALYFCASSVVGGDGTDTQYFGPGTRLTVL.

The gene calls are TRBV24-1 and TRBJ2-2; 7 bases match TRBD1. Trimming at V came to 3 bases and at J to 5 bases, leaving 8 bases not matched to a gene. CDR3 length: 16 amino acids. From germline, CDR1 is KGHDR and CDR2 SFDVKD. This chain's CDR3 is CATSDPTGRTTGELFF. CDR3 coding DNA: TGTGCCACCAGTGATCCGACAGGGCGAACGACCGGGGAGCTGTTTTTT.

The CDR3 bases are TGCGCCAGCAGTCAATCGGCCGTTTCTGGGGCCAACGTCCTGACTTTC. It encodes CASSQSAVSGANVLTF. The chain joins TRBV23-1 to TRBJ2-6, with D uncertain. TRBV23-1 is an ORF, with its function uncertain. The CDR3 sequence is 16 residues long. Trimming cost V 0 bases and J 1 base, with 7 bases left between them.

V is TRBV19 and J is TRBJ1-1, with D possibly matching TRBD1 (6 bases). The ends were cut back, 6 bases at V and 6 bases at J, with 20 bases in the middle. There are 15 residues in the CDR3. Looked up from germline, CDR1 is LNHDA and CDR2 is SQIVND (reference sequence). The CDR3 DNA is TGTGCCAGTAGGCCAGCAGGGGCGGTTTCCCCTGAAGCTTTCTTT. It is translated as CASRPAGAVSPEAFF.